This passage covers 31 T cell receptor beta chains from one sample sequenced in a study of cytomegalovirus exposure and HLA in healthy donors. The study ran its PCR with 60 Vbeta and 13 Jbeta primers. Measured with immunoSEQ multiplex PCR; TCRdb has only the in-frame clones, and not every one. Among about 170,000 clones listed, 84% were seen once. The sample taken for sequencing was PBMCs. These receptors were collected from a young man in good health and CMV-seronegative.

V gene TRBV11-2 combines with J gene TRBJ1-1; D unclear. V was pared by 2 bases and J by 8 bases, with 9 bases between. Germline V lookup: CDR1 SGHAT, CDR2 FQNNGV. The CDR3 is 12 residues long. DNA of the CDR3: TGTGCCAGCAGCTTACCCGGGGTGGAAGCTTTCTTT. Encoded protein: CASSLPGVEAFF.

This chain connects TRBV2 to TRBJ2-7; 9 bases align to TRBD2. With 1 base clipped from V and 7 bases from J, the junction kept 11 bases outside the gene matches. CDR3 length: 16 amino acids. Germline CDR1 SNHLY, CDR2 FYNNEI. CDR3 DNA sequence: TGTGCCAGCAGTGAAGGGGGATTAGCGGGAGCCGGTGAGCAGTACTTC. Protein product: CASSEGGLAGAGEQYF.

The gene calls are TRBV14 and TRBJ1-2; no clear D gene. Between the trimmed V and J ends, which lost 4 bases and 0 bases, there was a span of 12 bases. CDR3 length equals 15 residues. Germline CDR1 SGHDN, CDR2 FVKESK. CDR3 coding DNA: TGTGCCAGCAGCCGATCGGGTCGAGCTAACTATGGCTACACCTTC. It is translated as CASSRSGRANYGYTF.

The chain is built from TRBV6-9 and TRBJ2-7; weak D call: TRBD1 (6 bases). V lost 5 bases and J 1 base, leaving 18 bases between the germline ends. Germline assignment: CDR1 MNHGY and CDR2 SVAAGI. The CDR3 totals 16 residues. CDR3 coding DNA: TGTGCCAGCAGTCCCCCCTGGGACACGAAATCCTACGAGCAGTACTTC. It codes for CASSPPWDTKSYEQYF.

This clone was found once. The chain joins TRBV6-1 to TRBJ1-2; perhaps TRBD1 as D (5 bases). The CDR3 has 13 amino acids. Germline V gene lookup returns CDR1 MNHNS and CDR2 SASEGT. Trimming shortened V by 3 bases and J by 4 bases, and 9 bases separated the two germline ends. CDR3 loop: CASSDTGVYGYTF. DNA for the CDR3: TGTGCCAGCAGTGACACGGGGGTCTATGGCTACACCTTC.

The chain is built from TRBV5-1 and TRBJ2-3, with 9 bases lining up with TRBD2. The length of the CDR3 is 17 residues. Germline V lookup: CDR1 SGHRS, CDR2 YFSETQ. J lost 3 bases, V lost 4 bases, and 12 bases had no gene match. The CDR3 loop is CASSTRGWREGTDTQYF. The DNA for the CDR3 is TGCGCCAGCAGCACGAGAGGCTGGCGGGAGGGGACAGATACGCAGTATTTT.

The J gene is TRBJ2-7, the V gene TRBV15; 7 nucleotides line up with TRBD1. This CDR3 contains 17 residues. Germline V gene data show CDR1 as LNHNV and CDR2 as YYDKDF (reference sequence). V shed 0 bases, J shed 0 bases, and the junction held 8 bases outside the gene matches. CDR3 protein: CATSRDNSRGSSYEQYF. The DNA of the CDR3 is TGTGCCACCAGCAGAGACAATTCCAGGGGGAGCTCCTACGAGCAGTACTTC.

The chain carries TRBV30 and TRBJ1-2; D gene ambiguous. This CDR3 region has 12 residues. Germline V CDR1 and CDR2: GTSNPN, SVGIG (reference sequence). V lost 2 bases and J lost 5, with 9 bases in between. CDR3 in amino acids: CAWSPLVYGYTF. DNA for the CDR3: TGTGCCTGGAGTCCCCTTGTGTATGGCTACACCTTC. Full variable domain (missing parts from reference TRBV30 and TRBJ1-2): SQTIHQWPATLVQPVGSPLSLECTVEGTSNPNLYWYRQAAGRGLQLLFYSVGIGQISSEVPQNLSASRPQDRQFILSSKKLLLSDSGFYLCAWSPLVYGYTFGSGTRLTVV.

The CDR3 reads CASSLGETGRNSPLHF. CDR3 bases: TGTGCCAGCAGCTTAGGGGAGACAGGGAGGAATTCACCCCTCCACTTT. The chain couples TRBV7-9 to TRBJ1-6; 7 bases are shared with TRBD1. Germline trimming cut 1 base from V and 7 bases from J; bases unmatched to any gene: 7. Per the germline V gene, CDR1 is SEHNR and CDR2 is FQNEAQ (reference sequence). The CDR3 length is 16 residues.

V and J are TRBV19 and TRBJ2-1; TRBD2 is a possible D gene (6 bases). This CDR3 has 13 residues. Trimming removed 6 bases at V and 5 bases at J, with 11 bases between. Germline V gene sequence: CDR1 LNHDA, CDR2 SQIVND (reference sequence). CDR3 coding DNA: TGTGCCAGTAGGCGGGACGGCCACAATGAGCAGTTCTTC. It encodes CASRRDGHNEQFF.

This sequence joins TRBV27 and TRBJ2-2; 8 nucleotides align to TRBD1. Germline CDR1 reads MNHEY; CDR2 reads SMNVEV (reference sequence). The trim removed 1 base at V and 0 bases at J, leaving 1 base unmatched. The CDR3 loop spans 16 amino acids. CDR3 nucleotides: TGTGCCAGCAGTTTATTGACAGGGGCGAACACCGGGGAGCTGTTTTTT. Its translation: CASSLLTGANTGELFF.

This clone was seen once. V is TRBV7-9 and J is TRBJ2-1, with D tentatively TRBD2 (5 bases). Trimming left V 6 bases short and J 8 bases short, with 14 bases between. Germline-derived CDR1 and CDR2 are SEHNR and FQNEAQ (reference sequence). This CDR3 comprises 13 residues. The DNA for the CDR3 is TGTGCCAGCAGTCCCGCTTTCGGGGATGAGCAGTTCTTC. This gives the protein CASSPAFGDEQFF.

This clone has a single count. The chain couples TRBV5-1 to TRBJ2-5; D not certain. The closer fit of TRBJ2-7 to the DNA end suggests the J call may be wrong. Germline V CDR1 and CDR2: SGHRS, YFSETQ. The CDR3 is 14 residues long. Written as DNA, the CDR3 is TGCGCCAGCAGCTTGGTATCCGAATCCTACGAGCAGTACTTC. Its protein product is CASSLVSESYEQYF.

This chain's CDR3 is CASSLYIGQGSYEQFF. Written as DNA, the CDR3 is TGTGCCAGCAGTTTATATATCGGACAGGGCAGTTATGAGCAGTTCTTC. The chain carries TRBV28 and TRBJ2-1; 8 positions agree with TRBD1. Germline assignment: CDR1 MDHEN and CDR2 SYDVKM. This CDR3 spans 16 amino acids. Unmatched junction bases numbered 10, after V lost 1 base and J lost 8 bases.

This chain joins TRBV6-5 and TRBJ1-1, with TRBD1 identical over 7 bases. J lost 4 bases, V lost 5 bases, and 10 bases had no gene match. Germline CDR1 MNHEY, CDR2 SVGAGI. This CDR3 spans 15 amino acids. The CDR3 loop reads CASSQSTSGGTEAFF. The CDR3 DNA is TGTGCCAGCAGTCAATCCACTTCAGGGGGCACTGAAGCTTTCTTT.

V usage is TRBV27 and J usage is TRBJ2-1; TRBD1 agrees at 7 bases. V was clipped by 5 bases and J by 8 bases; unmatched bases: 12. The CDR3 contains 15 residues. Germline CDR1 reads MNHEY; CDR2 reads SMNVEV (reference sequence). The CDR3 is CASSLTPQGVYEQFF. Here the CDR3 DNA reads TGTGCCAGCAGTCTAACTCCCCAGGGGGTATATGAGCAGTTCTTC.

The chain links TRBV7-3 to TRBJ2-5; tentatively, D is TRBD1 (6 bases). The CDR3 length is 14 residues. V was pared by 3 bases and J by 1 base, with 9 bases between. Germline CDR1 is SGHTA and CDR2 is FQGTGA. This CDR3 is CASSFTDSQETQYF. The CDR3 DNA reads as TGTGCCAGCAGCTTTACGGACAGCCAAGAGACCCAGTACTTC.

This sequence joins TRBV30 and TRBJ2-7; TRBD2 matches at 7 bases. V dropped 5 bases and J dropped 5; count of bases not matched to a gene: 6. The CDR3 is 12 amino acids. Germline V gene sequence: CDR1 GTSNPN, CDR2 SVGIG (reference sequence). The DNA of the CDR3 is TGTGCCTGGGGCCCGGGGGGTCACGAGCAGTACTTC. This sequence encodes CAWGPGGHEQYF.

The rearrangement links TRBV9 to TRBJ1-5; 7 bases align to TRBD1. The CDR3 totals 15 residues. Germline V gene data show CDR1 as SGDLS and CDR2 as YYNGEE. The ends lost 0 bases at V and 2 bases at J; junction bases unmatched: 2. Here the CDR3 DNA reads TGTGCCAGCAGCGTAGGGGGACAGCGCAATCAGCCCCAGCATTTT. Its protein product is CASSVGGQRNQPQHF. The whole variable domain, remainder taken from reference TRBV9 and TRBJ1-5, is DSGVTQTPKHLITATGQRVTLRCSPRSGDLSVYWYQQSLDQGLQFLIQYYNGEERAKGNILERFSAQQFPDLHSELNLSSLELGDSALYFCASSVGGQRNQPQHFGDGTRLSIL.

CDR3: CASSLAGGPWGYNEQFF. CDR3 nucleotides: TGTGCCAGCAGCTTGGCCGGAGGGCCCTGGGGCTACAATGAGCAGTTCTTC. The chain combines TRBV5-4 with TRBJ2-1; D perhaps matches TRBD2 (6 bases). The ends were cut back, 0 bases at V and 3 bases at J, with 16 bases in the middle. The CDR3 contains 17 residues. Germline V gene sequence: CDR1 SGHNT, CDR2 YYREEE (reference sequence).

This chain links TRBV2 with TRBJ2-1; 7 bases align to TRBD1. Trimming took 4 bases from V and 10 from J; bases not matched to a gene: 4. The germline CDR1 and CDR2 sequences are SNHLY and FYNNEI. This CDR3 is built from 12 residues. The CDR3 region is CASSGQGREQFF. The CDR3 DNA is TGTGCCAGCAGTGGACAGGGCCGGGAGCAGTTCTTC.

The CDR3 nucleotides are TGTGCCAGCAGCTTCGGTCCACTGAATGAGCAGTTCTTC. Protein product: CASSFGPLNEQFF. The chain links TRBV11-3 to TRBJ2-1; no clear D. The V gene lost 3 bases and the J gene lost 7 bases, with 10 bases spanning the gap. The CDR3 consists of 13 residues. The germline V gene encodes CDR1 SGHNT and CDR2 YENEEA.

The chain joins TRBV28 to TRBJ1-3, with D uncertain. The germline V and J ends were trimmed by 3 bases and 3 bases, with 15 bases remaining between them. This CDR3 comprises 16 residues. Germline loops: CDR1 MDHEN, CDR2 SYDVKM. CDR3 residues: CASSFMEGEYGNTIYF. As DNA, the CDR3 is TGTGCCAGCAGTTTCATGGAGGGAGAGTATGGAAACACCATATATTTT.

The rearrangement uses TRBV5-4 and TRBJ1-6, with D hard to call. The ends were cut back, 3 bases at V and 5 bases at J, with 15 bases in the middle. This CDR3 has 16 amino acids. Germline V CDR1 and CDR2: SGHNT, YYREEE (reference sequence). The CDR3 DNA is TGTGCCAGCAGCTATGTGACCGGGAGTGATAATTCACCCCTCCACTTT. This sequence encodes CASSYVTGSDNSPLHF. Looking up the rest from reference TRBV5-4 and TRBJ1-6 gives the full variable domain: ETGVTQSPTHLIKTRGQQVTLRCSSQSGHNTVSWYQQALGQGPQFIFQYYREEENGRGNFPPRFSGLQFPNYSSELNVNALELDDSALYLCASSYVTGSDNSPLHFGNGTRLTVT.

In nucleotides, the CDR3 is TGTGCCAGTATCGACGCTAGGCGGACTGAAGCTTTCTTT. Its protein product is CASIDARRTEAFF. The chain carries TRBV2 and TRBJ1-1, with D unclear. Germline V lookup: CDR1 SNHLY, CDR2 FYNNEI. The CDR3 is 13 amino acids. Trimming stripped 9 bases from V and 5 bases from J, with 16 bases between.

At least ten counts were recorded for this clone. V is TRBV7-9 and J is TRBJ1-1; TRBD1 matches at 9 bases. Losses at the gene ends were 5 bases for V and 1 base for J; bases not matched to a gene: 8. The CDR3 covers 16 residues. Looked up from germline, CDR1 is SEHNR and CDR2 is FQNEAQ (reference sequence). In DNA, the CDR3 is TGTGCCAGCAGCCCGAAAGGGACAGGGACGAACACTGAAGCTTTCTTT. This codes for CASSPKGTGTNTEAFF.

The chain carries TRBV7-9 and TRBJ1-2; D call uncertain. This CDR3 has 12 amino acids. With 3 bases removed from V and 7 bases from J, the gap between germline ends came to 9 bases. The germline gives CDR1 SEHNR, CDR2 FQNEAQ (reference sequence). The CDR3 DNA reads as TGTGCCAGCAGCTTGGATACGGGTGGCTACACCTTC. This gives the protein CASSLDTGGYTF.

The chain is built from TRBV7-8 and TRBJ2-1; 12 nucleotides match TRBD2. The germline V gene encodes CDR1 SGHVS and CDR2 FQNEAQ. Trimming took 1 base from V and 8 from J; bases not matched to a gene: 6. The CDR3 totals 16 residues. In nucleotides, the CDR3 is TGTGCCAGCAGCTTAGAAGGTCTAGCGGGAGGGTATGAGCAGTTCTTC. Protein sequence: CASSLEGLAGGYEQFF.

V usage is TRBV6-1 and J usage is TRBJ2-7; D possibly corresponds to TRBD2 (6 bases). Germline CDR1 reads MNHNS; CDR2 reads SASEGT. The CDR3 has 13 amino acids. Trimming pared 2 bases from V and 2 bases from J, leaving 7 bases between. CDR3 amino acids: CASSERGTYEQYF. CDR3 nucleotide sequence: TGTGCCAGCAGTGAACGGGGGACCTACGAGCAGTACTTC.

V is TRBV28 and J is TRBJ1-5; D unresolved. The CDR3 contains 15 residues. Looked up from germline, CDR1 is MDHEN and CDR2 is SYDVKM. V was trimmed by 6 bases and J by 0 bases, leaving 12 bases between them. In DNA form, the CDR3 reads TGTGCCAGCAGCCGCTACAGTGATAGCAATCAGCCCCAGCATTTT. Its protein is CASSRYSDSNQPQHF.

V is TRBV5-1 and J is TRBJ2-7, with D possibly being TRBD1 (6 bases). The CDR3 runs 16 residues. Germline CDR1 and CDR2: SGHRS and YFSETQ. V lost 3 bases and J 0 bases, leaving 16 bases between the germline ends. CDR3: CASSSDGQRSSYEQYF. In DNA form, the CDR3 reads TGCGCCAGCAGCTCGGATGGACAGAGGAGCTCCTACGAGCAGTACTTC.